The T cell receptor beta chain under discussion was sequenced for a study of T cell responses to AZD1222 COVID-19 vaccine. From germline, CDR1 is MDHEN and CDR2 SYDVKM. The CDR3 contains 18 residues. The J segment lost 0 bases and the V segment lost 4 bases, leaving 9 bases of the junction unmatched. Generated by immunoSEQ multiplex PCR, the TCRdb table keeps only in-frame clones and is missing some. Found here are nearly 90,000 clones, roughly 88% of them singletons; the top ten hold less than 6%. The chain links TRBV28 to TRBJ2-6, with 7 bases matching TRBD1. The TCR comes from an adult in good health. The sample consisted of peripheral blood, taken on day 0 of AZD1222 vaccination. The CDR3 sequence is CASSSPRGGHSGANVLTF. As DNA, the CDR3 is TGTGCCAGCAGTTCCCCCCGAGGGGGCCACTCTGGGGCCAACGTCCTGACTTTC.